Listed below are T cell receptor beta chains from one sample, sequenced in a study of CD8 T cells in Susac syndrome. TCRdb re-called the immunoSEQ multiplex PCR reads through MiXCR, storing one row per CDR3 protein. The sample consists of 180,000 or so distinct CDR3 sequences, about 95% of them appearing once. Sequenced: CD4+ T cells from PBMCs. These receptors were collected from a human donor in good health. The conserved cysteine and the conserved F or W are not part of the CDR3 here. The order of the fields is V gene, J gene, CDR3 protein.

TRBV7-3,TRBJ2-3,ASSSGFRTDTQY
TRBV30,TRBJ2-7,AWSRFGDGSEQY
TRBV20-1,TRBJ2-3,SARDGVGTDTQY
TRBV4-3,TRBJ1-2,ASAPRGLQGYT
TRBV4-2,TRBJ2-7,ASSQVSAGANEQY
TRBV5-6,TRBJ1-1,ASSFQPQEKNTEAF
TRBV7-2,TRBJ2-1,ASSSQGSNEQF
TRBV9,TRBJ2-4,ASSVEQGVDIQY
TRBV25-1,TRBJ2-5,ASSTPGRGFETQY
TRBV7-9,TRBJ1-2,ASSAQRRSDYGYT
TRBV15,TRBJ1-2,ATSRDMTGEGGYT
TRBV4-3,TRBJ2-3,ASSQLNIPGARDTQY
TRBV27,TRBJ2-3,ASSPKGKLSTDTQY
TRBV29-1,TRBJ2-3,SVGGADTQY
TRBV5-6,TRBJ2-5,ASSTGGRGRETQY
TRBV18,TRBJ2-5,ASSSGVQETQY
TRBV30,TRBJ2-5,AWSPGTAWETQY
TRBV2,TRBJ2-2,ASRVQGNRELF
TRBV6-2/TRBV6-3,TRBJ2-1,ASSYVLPPQPF
TRBV4-3,TRBJ1-1,ASRRQGRDTEAF
TRBV30,TRBJ2-1,AWTSGTSGSYNEQF
TRBV29-1,TRBJ2-7,SALTSGRAYEQY